These 27 T cell receptor beta chains came from one sample sequenced in a study of cytomegalovirus exposure and HLA in healthy donors. The PCR used 60 Vbeta and 13 Jbeta primers. The protocol was immunoSEQ multiplex PCR, while the TCRdb copy is restricted to in-frame clones and leaves out a portion. The table records about 150,000 clones, around 72% of them present only once. Sequencing input: PBMCs. All receptors come from a man aged 35 to 55 in good health and CMV-seronegative.

The rearrangement links TRBV29-1 to TRBJ2-5; TRBD2 aligns across 7 bases. The J call is doubtful: the DNA matches TRBJ2-7 better. This CDR3 has 13 amino acids. The germline gives CDR1 SQVTM, CDR2 ANQGSEA. The CDR3 region has the DNA TGCAGCGCAGAATTAGCGGGCTACTACGAGCAGTACTTC. Amino acids: CSAELAGYYEQYF.

The chain uses TRBV5-5 and TRBJ2-7; 10 bases agree with TRBD1. J gave up 4 bases and V 4 bases, and 8 bases lay outside the gene matches. The CDR3 contains 15 residues. Germline CDR1 reads SGHKS; CDR2 reads YYEKEE (reference sequence). CDR3 region: CASSPAWDRGYEQYF. The CDR3 bases are TGTGCCAGCAGCCCGGCCTGGGACAGGGGTTACGAGCAGTACTTC. Looking up the rest from reference TRBV5-5 and TRBJ2-7 gives the full variable domain: DAGVTQSPTHLIKTRGQQVTLRCSPISGHKSVSWYQQVLGQGPQFIFQYYEKEERGRGNFPDRFSARQFPNYSSELNVNALLLGDSALYLCASSPAWDRGYEQYFGPGTRLTVT.

The chain employs TRBV6-5 and TRBJ1-2; maybe TRBD1 (5 bases). This CDR3 comprises 15 residues. With 2 bases removed from V and 1 base from J, the gap between germline ends came to 11 bases. Germline loops: CDR1 MNHEY, CDR2 SVGAGI. The CDR3 region has the DNA TGTGCCAGCAGTTACAGTGCAGGGTTTAACTATGGCTACACCTTC. As protein: CASSYSAGFNYGYTF.

V usage is TRBV11-2 and J usage is TRBJ1-5, with 8 bases matching TRBD1. Looked up from germline, CDR1 is SGHAT and CDR2 is FQNNGV. The CDR3 sequence is 19 residues long. The V segment lost 5 bases and the J segment 0 bases; nucleotides outside the gene matches: 15. The CDR3 loop reads CASSPLTGGSGCSNQPQHF. Here the CDR3 DNA reads TGTGCCAGCAGCCCTCTTACAGGGGGGTCAGGCTGTAGCAATCAGCCCCAGCATTTT.

The rearrangement uses TRBV5-1 and TRBJ1-1; TRBD1 matches at 9 bases. Germline values: CDR1 SGHRS, CDR2 YFSETQ. This CDR3 region has 12 residues. The V segment lost 4 bases and the J segment 8 bases; nucleotides outside the gene matches: 3. CDR3 residues: CASSIGQGEAFF. The CDR3 region has the DNA TGCGCCAGCAGCATCGGACAGGGGGAAGCTTTCTTT.

This clone has only a few counts. This chain links TRBV12-5 with TRBJ2-3; D call uncertain. Trimming took 0 bases from V and 2 from J, leaving 9 bases between them. This CDR3 has 15 amino acids. Germline assignment: CDR1 LGHNT and CDR2 FRNRAP. This chain's CDR3 is CASGLVGRYTDTQYF. CDR3 bases: TGTGCTAGTGGTTTGGTGGGCAGGTACACAGATACGCAGTATTTT.

The V and J genes are TRBV6-5 and TRBJ2-1, with 12 nucleotides matching TRBD2. Germline V gene lookup returns CDR1 MNHEY and CDR2 SVGAGI. V was clipped by 6 bases and J by 8 bases; unmatched bases: 8. The CDR3 has 15 amino acids. The CDR3 reads CASSLLAGGLYEQFF. Written as DNA, the CDR3 is TGTGCCAGCAGCCTCCTAGCGGGGGGGCTATATGAGCAGTTCTTC.

This chain links TRBV12-5 with TRBJ2-1; a weak D match, TRBD2 (7 bases). Trimming stripped 3 bases from V and 5 bases from J, with 17 bases between. CDR1 and CDR2 (germline): LGHNT, FRNRAP. The CDR3 covers 16 residues. CDR3 sequence (DNA): TGTGCTAGTGGTTTCCCCCACGGGGGGCCACACAATGAGCAGTTCTTC. This codes for CASGFPHGGPHNEQFF.

V gene TRBV2 combines with J gene TRBJ2-7; 12 bases match TRBD1. V was clipped by 4 bases and J by 7 bases; unmatched bases: 11. CDR3 length equals 16 residues. From germline, CDR1 is SNHLY and CDR2 FYNNEI. This CDR3 reads CASSVTVRDRGREQYF. The DNA for the CDR3 is TGTGCCAGCAGTGTAACAGTCCGGGACAGGGGGCGTGAGCAGTACTTC.

V and J are TRBV6-4 and TRBJ1-6, with a possible D match to TRBD1 (6 bases). This CDR3 is built from 14 residues. CDR1 is MRHNA, CDR2 SNTAGT, per germline. With 4 bases removed from V and 7 bases from J, the gap between germline ends came to 11 bases. The CDR3 region has the DNA TGTGCCAGCAGTGTCGGACAGATAAATTCACCCCTCCACTTT. Translated, it gives CASSVGQINSPLHF.

V usage is TRBV6-1 and J usage is TRBJ1-3; no firm D call. This CDR3 spans 16 amino acids. CDR1 MNHNS and CDR2 SASEGT come from the germline V gene. V shed 3 bases and J shed 0 bases, with 12 bases lying between them. The CDR3 region has the DNA TGTGCCAGCAGTGAGAGTGACGGGAGCTCTGGAAACACCATATATTTT. As protein: CASSESDGSSGNTIYF.

V gene TRBV10-3 combines with J gene TRBJ2-7; unclear D gene. The CDR3 spans 13 residues. V dropped 3 bases and J dropped 2 bases, with 8 bases sitting between them. Germline V gene lookup returns CDR1 ENHRY and CDR2 SYGVKD. The CDR3 region has the DNA TGTGCCATCAGTGAAACGGTAACCTACGAGCAGTACTTC. Protein sequence: CAISETVTYEQYF.

This clone was counted between two and nine times. This sequence joins TRBV5-6 and TRBJ1-1; maybe TRBD1 (6 bases). Germline-derived CDR1 and CDR2 are SGHDT and YYEEEE. Deletions cut 0 bases from V and 1 base from J, with 13 bases between. This CDR3 comprises 16 residues. The DNA for the CDR3 is TGTGCCAGCAGCTTGGCCCCAGGGGAGGGGAACACTGAAGCTTTCTTT. Residues: CASSLAPGEGNTEAFF.

The chain joins TRBV10-3 to TRBJ2-5; TRBD1 is a possible D gene (6 bases). Trimming stripped 6 bases from V and 4 bases from J, with 12 bases between. CDR3 length equals 13 residues. The germline CDR1 and CDR2 sequences are ENHRY and SYGVKD. Here the CDR3 DNA reads TGTGCCATCAGACAGGGACCTGGAGAGACCCAGTACTTC. Protein: CAIRQGPGETQYF.

The rearrangement uses TRBV6-5 and TRBJ1-2, with D perhaps matching TRBD1 (6 bases). Per the germline V gene, CDR1 is MNHEY and CDR2 is SVGAGI. V lost 6 bases and J 4 bases, leaving 18 bases between the germline ends. The CDR3 is 15 residues long. DNA for the CDR3: TGTGCCAGCAGCAGGGGAACGGAGGCCCTCTATGGCTACACCTTC. This codes for CASSRGTEALYGYTF.

V usage is TRBV7-3 and J usage is TRBJ2-7; 8 positions agree with TRBD2. The CDR3 is made up of 14 amino acids. The trim removed 2 bases at V and 2 bases at J, leaving 2 bases unmatched. The V gene's germline CDR1 is SGHTA and CDR2 FQGTGA. CDR3 loop: CASSLAGGPYEQYF. In DNA, the CDR3 is TGTGCCAGCAGCTTAGCGGGGGGACCCTACGAGCAGTACTTC.

The rearrangement links TRBV27 to TRBJ2-5, with 10 bases aligning to TRBD1. This CDR3 is built from 16 residues. Germline V gene lookup returns CDR1 MNHEY and CDR2 SMNVEV (reference sequence). V gave up 6 bases and J gave up 3 bases; unmatched junction bases: 10. CDR3: CASRPYGDRGEETQYF. In DNA, the CDR3 is TGTGCCAGCAGGCCCTACGGGGACAGGGGAGAAGAGACCCAGTACTTC.

The count of this clone is one. This chain uses TRBV19 with TRBJ1-6, with 7 nucleotides matching TRBD1. The V segment lost 3 bases and the J segment 10 bases; nucleotides outside the gene matches: 3. Germline CDR1 LNHDA, CDR2 SQIVND (reference sequence). The CDR3 runs to 13 residues. CDR3 residues: CASSINRGSPLHF. The DNA for the CDR3 is TGTGCCAGTAGTATTAACAGGGGCTCACCCCTCCACTTT. Filled out from reference TRBV19 and TRBJ1-6, the complete variable domain reads DGGITQSPKYLFRKEGQNVTLSCEQNLNHDAMYWYRQDPGQGLRLIYYSQIVNDFQKGDIAEGYSVSREKKESFPLTVTSAQKNPTAFYLCASSINRGSPLHFGNGTRLTVT.

The chain links TRBV30 to TRBJ2-7; D is possibly TRBD1 (5 bases). The CDR3 runs to 14 residues. In germline, CDR1 is GTSNPN, CDR2 SVGIG (reference sequence). Deletions cut 5 bases from V and 2 bases from J, with 16 bases between. This chain's CDR3 is CAWALTAIPYEQYF. Here the CDR3 DNA reads TGTGCCTGGGCTCTGACAGCCATTCCCTACGAGCAGTACTTC.

The chain recombines TRBV19 with TRBJ2-3; possibly TRBD2 for D (5 bases). CDR1 is LNHDA and CDR2 is SQIVND in the germline V gene (reference sequence). The CDR3 has 13 residues. The germline V and J ends were trimmed by 6 bases and 4 bases, with 11 bases remaining between them. The CDR3 nucleotides are TGTGCCAGTAGCCCAACTAGAGCAGATACGCAGTATTTT. This gives the protein CASSPTRADTQYF.

V is TRBV5-1 and J is TRBJ1-1, with a possible D match to TRBD1 (6 bases). The V gene lost 4 bases and the J gene lost 4 bases, with 11 bases spanning the gap. The CDR3 is made up of 13 amino acids. Germline CDR1 reads SGHRS; CDR2 reads YFSETQ. As DNA, the CDR3 is TGCGCCAGCAGCCCTGGACAGCGCACTGAAGCTTTCTTT. Translation: CASSPGQRTEAFF.

To note about this clone: One end of the junction fails to match germline, which may point to a read error. CDR3 sequence reads: CSSSYGGQHPFF. The CDR3 bases are TGTTCCAGCAGCTATGGTGGTCAACATCCATTCTTT. The chain carries TRBV7-9 and TRBJ1-3; D call uncertain. Germline-derived CDR1 and CDR2 are SEHNR and FQNEAQ (reference sequence). The CDR3 contains 12 residues. Drawing the rest from reference TRBV7-9 and TRBJ1-3, the complete variable domain is DTGVSQNPRHKITKRGQNVTFRCDPISEHNRLYWYRQTLGQGPEFLTYFQNEAQLEKSRLLSDRFSAERPKGSFSTLEIQRTEQGDSAMYLCSSSYGGQHPFFGEGSWLTVV.

This rearrangement joins TRBV6-5 to TRBJ2-2, with a possible D match to TRBD1 (6 bases). The CDR3 is 14 amino acids. Trimming shortened V by 4 bases and J by 5 bases, and 11 bases separated the two germline ends. Per the germline V gene, CDR1 is MNHEY and CDR2 is SVGAGI. The CDR3 reads CASSSGAGTGELFF. The CDR3 DNA sequence: TGTGCCAGCAGTTCAGGGGCCGGGACCGGGGAGCTGTTTTTT.

This rearrangement joins TRBV27 to TRBJ2-3; tentatively, D is TRBD2 (6 bases). The V gene's germline CDR1 is MNHEY and CDR2 SMNVEV (reference sequence). Trimming removed 8 bases at V and 8 bases at J, with 20 bases between. The CDR3 is made up of 14 amino acids. This CDR3 is CASGLAVPAGTQYF. The CDR3 DNA sequence: TGTGCCAGCGGATTAGCGGTCCCGGCGGGTACGCAGTATTTT.

The chain uses TRBV16 and TRBJ1-1; D unclear. Germline lookup yields CDR1 KGHSY and CDR2 FQNENV. Trimming removed 4 bases at V and 1 base at J, with 7 bases between. The CDR3 extends over 13 amino acids. The CDR3 spells CASSRLPNTEAFF. DNA for the CDR3: TGTGCCAGCAGCCGACTTCCGAACACTGAAGCTTTCTTT.

The rearrangement uses TRBV4-1 and TRBJ1-2; 8 nucleotides line up with TRBD1. Germline V gene sequence: CDR1 MGHRA, CDR2 YSYEKL. J was trimmed by 4 bases and V by 2 bases; bases with no gene match: 12. The CDR3 loop spans 17 amino acids. This CDR3 is CASSQRSGQGDFYGYTF. The DNA for the CDR3 is TGCGCCAGCAGCCAACGTTCAGGACAGGGAGATTTCTATGGCTACACCTTC.

The chain couples TRBV5-1 to TRBJ2-1, with 7 positions matching TRBD2. The V gene's germline CDR1 is SGHRS and CDR2 YFSETQ. The CDR3 covers 14 residues. J lost 2 bases, V lost 2 bases, and 1 base had no gene match. The CDR3 here is CASSFRGAYNEQFF. CDR3 coding DNA: TGCGCCAGCAGCTTCCGGGGGGCCTACAATGAGCAGTTCTTC.